This T cell receptor beta chain was identified in a study of shared clonotypes between healthy human individuals. This clone was counted only a few times. Clones were sequenced by immunoSEQ multiplex PCR, and TCRdb holds only the in-frame ones, with some missing. The sample contains 190,000 or so clones, around 63% of which appear only once. The V and J ends lost 2 bases and 4 bases respectively, with 15 bases between them. The CDR3 spans 15 residues. Per germline, CDR1 KGHSH and CDR2 LQKENI. This TCR was recovered from a man aged 25-45 years in good health. The chain uses TRBV18 and TRBJ2-7, with D tentatively TRBD1 (6 bases). Material for sequencing was memory CD4+ T cells sorted from blood. Subset given: CD45RA-negative fraction. Written as DNA, the CDR3 is TGTGCCAGCTCACCAGATCTCAGGGGAAGGTACGAGCAGTACTTC. Amino acids: CASSPDLRGRYEQYF.